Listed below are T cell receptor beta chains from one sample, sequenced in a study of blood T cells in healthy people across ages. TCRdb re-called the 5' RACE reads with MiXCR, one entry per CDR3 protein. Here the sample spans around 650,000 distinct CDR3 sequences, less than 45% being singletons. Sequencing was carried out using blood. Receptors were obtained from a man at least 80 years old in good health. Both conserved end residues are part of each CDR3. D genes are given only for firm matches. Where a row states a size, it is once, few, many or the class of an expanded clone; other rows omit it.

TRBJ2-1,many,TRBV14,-,TGTGCCAGCAGCCAAGATATGACATACAATGAGCAGTTCTTC,CASSQDMTYNEQFF
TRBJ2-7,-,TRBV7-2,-,TGTGCCAGCAGCCCGGACTTGGGGAGAGTGTACGAGCAGTACTTC,CASSPDLGRVYEQYF
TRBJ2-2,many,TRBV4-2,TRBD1,TGTGCCAGCAGCCAGAGACAGGGTGGTACTGGGGAGCTGTTTTTT,CASSQRQGGTGELFF
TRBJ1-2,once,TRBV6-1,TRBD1,TGTGCCAGCAGTGAAGTGGGGACAGGGAGCTATGGCTACACCTTC,CASSEVGTGSYGYTF
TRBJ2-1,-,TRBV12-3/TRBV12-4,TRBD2,TGTGCCAGCAGTCGACAGGGACTAGCGGCATACAATGAGCAGTTCTTC,CASSRQGLAAYNEQFF
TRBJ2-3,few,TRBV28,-,TGTGCCAGCAGTGGGGACACCACAGATACGCAGTATTTT,CASSGDTTDTQYF
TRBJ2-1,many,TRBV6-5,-,TGTGCCAGCAGTTACGCGAACCCTACCCAAAATGAGCAGTTCTTC,CASSYANPTQNEQFF
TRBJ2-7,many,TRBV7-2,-,TGTGCCAGCAGTCCCACCTACTCCCGCAGGGTAGGTTCCTACGAGCAGTACTTC,CASSPTYSRRVGSYEQYF
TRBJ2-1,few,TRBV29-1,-,TGCAGCGTTGGGGACTCTCGGAGCAATGAGCAGTTCTTC,CSVGDSRSNEQFF
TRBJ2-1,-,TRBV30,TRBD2,TGTGCCTGGAGGAGGAGCAGCGGGAGAACAACTGAGCAGTTCTTC,CAWRRSSGRTTEQFF
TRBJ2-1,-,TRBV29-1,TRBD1,TGCAGCGTACCAGGGACAGCCATTTCCTACAATGAGCAGTTCTTC,CSVPGTAISYNEQFF
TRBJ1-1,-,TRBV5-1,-,TGCGCCAGCAGCTTGGCAGCTGCCGCCGGGAACACTGAAGCTTTCTTT,CASSLAAAAGNTEAFF
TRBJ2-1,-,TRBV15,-,TGTGCCACCAGCAGAGATCGAGGGCTAGTGAGGGATGAGCAGTTCTTC,CATSRDRGLVRDEQFF
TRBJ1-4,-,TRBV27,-,TGTGCCAGCAGTCCTGGGGTCGGTGAAAAACTGTTTTTT,CASSPGVGEKLFF
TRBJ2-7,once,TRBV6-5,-,TGTGCCAGCAGAGGACACCGGGACTCCTACAATGAGCAGTACTTC,CASRGHRDSYNEQYF
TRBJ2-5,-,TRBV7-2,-,TGTGCCAGCAGCTTAAGTAGAACTCAAGAGACCCAGTACTTC,CASSLSRTQETQYF
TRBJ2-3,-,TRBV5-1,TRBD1,TGCGCCAGCAGCTTCGGACAGGGGGCAAGCACAGATACGCAGTATTTT,CASSFGQGASTDTQYF
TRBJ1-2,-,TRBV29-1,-,TGCAGCGTTGAATTCCAGGGGATCTATGGCTACACCTTC,CSVEFQGIYGYTF
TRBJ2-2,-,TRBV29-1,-,TGCAGCGTTAAAAGGGTTGGCACCGGGGAGCTGTTTTTT,CSVKRVGTGELFF
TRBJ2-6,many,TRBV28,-,TGTGCCAGCAGTTTCTCCGGGCTGACCAACGTCCTGACTTTC,CASSFSGLTNVLTF
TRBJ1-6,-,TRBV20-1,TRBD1,TGCAGTGCGAGACAGGGGGCTTCCTTCAATTCACCCCTCCACTTT,CSARQGASFNSPLHF
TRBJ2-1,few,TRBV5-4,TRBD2,TGTGCCAGCAGCTTGGCCCCCGGACTAGCGGGGGCCAACAATGAGCAGTTCTTC,CASSLAPGLAGANNEQFF
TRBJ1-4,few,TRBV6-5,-,TGTGCCAGCAGTTACTCCGAGTACGAAAAACTGTTTTTT,CASSYSEYEKLFF
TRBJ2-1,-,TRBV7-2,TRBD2,TGTGCCAGCAGCTCCGGACTAGCGGGCACGAGAGAGCAGTTCTTC,CASSSGLAGTREQFF
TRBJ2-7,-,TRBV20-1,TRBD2,TGCAGTGCGCCGTCGGGACTAGCGGGGTCCTACGAGCAGTACTTC,CSAPSGLAGSYEQYF
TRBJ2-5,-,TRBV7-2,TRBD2,TGTGCCAGCAGCTTAGGCCCCCCTAGCGGGGGGGCCGACAATGAGCAGTACTTC,CASSLGPPSGGADNEQYF
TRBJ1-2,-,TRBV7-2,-,TGTGCCAGCAGCTTAGGGGCAGGGTGTGGCTACACCTTC,CASSLGAGCGYTF
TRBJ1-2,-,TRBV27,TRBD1,TGTGCCAGCAGCCGACAGGGATTTGGGTATGGCTACACCTTC,CASSRQGFGYGYTF
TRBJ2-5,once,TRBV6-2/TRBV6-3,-,TGTGCCAGCAGCACTCCGGGACGGAGCTCCTACAATGAGCAGTACTTC,CASSTPGRSSYNEQYF
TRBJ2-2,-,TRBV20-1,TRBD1,TGCAGTGCTAGGGGGACAGGCGGGGTCACCGGGGAGCTGTTTTTT,CSARGTGGVTGELFF
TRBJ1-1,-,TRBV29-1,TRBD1,TGCAGCGGTGATCAGGGGGCTTTGACTGAAGCTTTCTTT,CSGDQGALTEAFF
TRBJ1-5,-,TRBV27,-,TGTGCCAGCAGTTCAAGACAGACTAATAGCAATCAGCCCCAGCATTTT,CASSSRQTNSNQPQHF
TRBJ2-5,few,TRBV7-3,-,TGTGCCAGCAGCCTACAAGGGGGGATGATTAATGAGCAGTACTTC,CASSLQGGMINEQYF
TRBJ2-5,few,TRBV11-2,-,TGTGCCAGCAGCCCCATTCCCACAGGTCAAGAGACCCAGTACTTC,CASSPIPTGQETQYF
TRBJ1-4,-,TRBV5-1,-,TGCGCCAGCAGCTTGTCGTATTCTACCTACGAAAAACTGTTTTTT,CASSLSYSTYEKLFF
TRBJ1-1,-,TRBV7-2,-,TGTGCCAGCAGCCTTCTTAAGACGGTGAACACTGAAGCTTTCTTT,CASSLLKTVNTEAFF
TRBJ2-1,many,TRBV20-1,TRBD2,TGCAGTGCTCGTAGCGGGGGCCTATACAATGAGCAGTTCTTC,CSARSGGLYNEQFF
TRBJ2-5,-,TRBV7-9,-,TGTGCCAGCAGCTTAGAACTGGGGGGTGCCAATGAGCAGTACTTC,CASSLELGGANEQYF
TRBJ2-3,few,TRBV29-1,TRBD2,TGCAGCGTTCGACTAGCGGGGGGGTATGACACGCAGTATTTT,CSVRLAGGYDTQYF
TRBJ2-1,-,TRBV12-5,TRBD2,TGTGCTAGTGGTGGACAGGTGGGGCTAGCGGGAGGCTGGGAGCAGTTCTTC,CASGGQVGLAGGWEQFF
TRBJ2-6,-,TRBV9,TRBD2,TGTGCCAGCAGCGTACTAGCGGGCACAGACTCTGGGGCCAACGTCCTGACTTTC,CASSVLAGTDSGANVLTF
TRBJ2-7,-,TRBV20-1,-,TGCAGTGCTAGGCCTCCCGGAGGGGTTACGTACTACGAGCAGTACTTC,CSARPPGGVTYYEQYF
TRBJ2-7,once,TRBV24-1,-,TGTGCCACCAGTGATTCTACAGGGTCCGAGCAGTACTTC,CATSDSTGSEQYF
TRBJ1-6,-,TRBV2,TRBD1,TGTGCCAGCAGCGGACAGGGCGATAATTCACCCCCCCACTTT,CASSGQGDNSPPHF
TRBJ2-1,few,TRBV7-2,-,TGTGCCAGCAGCTCGGGACTCTCAGTAGGGCAGTTCTTC,CASSSGLSVGQFF
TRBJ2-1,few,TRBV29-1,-,TGCAGCGTTGCGCAGGGTCGGGACAATGAGCAGTTCTTC,CSVAQGRDNEQFF
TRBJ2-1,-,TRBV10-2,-,TGCGCCAGCAGTGAGTCGCAGGAACGGCAGTTCTTC,CASSESQERQFF
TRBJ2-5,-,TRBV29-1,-,TGCAGCGTTCAACCACAGGAGACCCAGTACTTC,CSVQPQETQYF
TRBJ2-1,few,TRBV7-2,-,TGTGCCAGCAGCTTAGAGGTCGAGCGGAAGCAGTTCTTC,CASSLEVERKQFF
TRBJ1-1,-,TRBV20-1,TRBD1,TGCAGTGCTAGTAGACCGGGACAGCGGTCCCTGAACACTGAAGCTTTCTTT,CSASRPGQRSLNTEAFF
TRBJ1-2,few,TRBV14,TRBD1,TGTGCCAGCAGCCCCTGGGAACAGGGGTCCTATGGCTACACCTTC,CASSPWEQGSYGYTF